Included here is one TCR beta chain sequence, with context. Its antigen is not known. Exclusion of a patient followed from autoimmune disease history or systemic immunosuppression. The data derive from a study of OX40 agonist ivuxolimab in advanced cancers. Study context: Ivuxolimab, an antibody that agonizes OX40 (CD134), was administered to the patients. Overall study findings and caveats: At 0.1 to 3.0 mg/kg, clonal expansion of CD4+ and CD8+ blood T cells had occurred by week 6. CD4+ T cells averaged fewer expanded clones than CD8+ T cells.

Here immunoSEQ multiplex PCR was the method, and the copy in TCRdb shows in-frame clones only, minus some. Here the sample spans more than 35,000 clones, approximately 84% being singletons. The input for sequencing was CD4+ or CD8+ T cells sorted from blood, taken in a trial of the OX40 agonist ivuxolimab. This sequence originates from an adult with an advanced solid tumor such as melanoma, head and neck, liver or kidney cancer.

CDR3 coding DNA: TGTGCCAGTAGTGCAGGACAGGGTTTGGCCTACAATGAGCAGTTCTTC. This sequence encodes CASSAGQGLAYNEQFF. The chain carries TRBV19 and TRBJ2-1; 8 bases line up with TRBD1. The CDR3 consists of 16 residues. The V and J ends lost 5 bases and 2 bases, in that order; junction bases with no gene match: 8. Germline CDR1 is LNHDA and CDR2 is SQIVND (reference sequence).